Each of the 12 T cell receptor beta chains below was sequenced from the same sample in a study of human T cells and chemical hapten exposure. One entry per CDR3 protein, called by TCRdb with MiXCR from the RACE reads. The sample has around 150,000 distinct CDR3 sequences, about 27% seen once. The time point: patch test 3, about 24 weeks after DPC sensitization. Treatment specified: therapeutic diphenylcyclopropenone sensitization with weekly scalp DPC. The sequencing here drew on whole blood, taken in connection with sensitization to the hapten diphenylcyclopropenone (DPC). These receptors were taken from a young woman with alopecia areata. Some clones in this sample may be carry-over from other donors' samples.

This clonotype was detected only a few times. This chain links TRBV7-2 with TRBJ1-3; D gene uncertain. Per germline, CDR1 SGHTA and CDR2 FQGNSA. The CDR3 runs 15 residues. Trimming took off 3 bases at V and 0 bases at J, with 9 bases between the two ends. The chain's CDR3 is CASSFSMGSGNTIYF. CDR3 in DNA: TGTGCCAGCAGCTTTTCTATGGGCTCTGGAAACACCATATATTTT.

CDR3 amino acids: CATSRDLGSSGNTIYF. The CDR3 nucleotides are TGTGCCACCAGCAGAGACTTGGGAAGCTCTGGAAACACCATATATTTT. V and J are TRBV15 and TRBJ1-3; D gene uncertain. V was cut by 0 bases and J by 0 bases, with 9 bases left in between. Germline-derived CDR1 and CDR2 are LNHNV and YYDKDF (reference sequence). CDR3 length: 16 amino acids.

This chain uses TRBV4-2 with TRBJ2-7, with D unclear. V lost 0 bases and J 2 bases, leaving 14 bases between the germline ends. Germline V gene sequence: CDR1 LGHNA, CDR2 YNFKEQ. This CDR3 comprises 16 residues. For the CDR3, the DNA is TGTGCCAGCAGCCAAGAATGGACCCTAGGTCCCTACGAGCAGTACTTC. It codes for CASSQEWTLGPYEQYF.

This clonotype has only one observation. The chain employs TRBV5-1 and TRBJ2-7; 7 bases agree with TRBD1. In germline, CDR1 is SGHRS, CDR2 YFSETQ. This CDR3 is built from 15 residues. With V trimmed by 0 bases and J by 4 bases, 7 bases remained unmatched. The CDR3 region has the DNA TGCGCCAGCAGCTTGGGGCTGGACAGGTCTTACGAGCAGTACTTC. Amino acids: CASSLGLDRSYEQYF.

The chain couples TRBV4-3 to TRBJ2-3; the match to TRBD2 covers 15 bases. The junction had 7 bases not matched to a gene; V was cut back by 0 bases and J by 6 bases. Germline lookup yields CDR1 LGHNA and CDR2 YSLEER. CDR3 size: 18 residues. CDR3 protein: CASSQESGTSGGTDTQYF. The CDR3 DNA follows: TGCGCCAGCAGCCAAGAATCCGGGACTAGCGGGGGGACGGATACGCAGTATTTT.

Ten or more counts support this clonotype. The chain links TRBV7-6 to TRBJ1-3, with D perhaps TRBD1 (5 bases). V was pared by 5 bases and J by 0 bases, with 17 bases between. Germline CDR1 reads SGHVS; CDR2 reads FNYEAQ. The CDR3 extends over 17 amino acids. CDR3 bases: TGTGCCAGCAGCCCTTGGGGCCTAACCTCCTCTGGAAACACCATATATTTT. It specifies CASSPWGLTSSGNTIYF. The full variable domain, with the rest looked up from reference TRBV7-6 and TRBJ1-3, is GAGVSQSPRYKVTKRGQDVALRCDPISGHVSLYWYRQALGQGPEFLTYFNYEAQQDKSGLPNDRFSAERPEGSISTLTIQRTEQRDSAMYRCASSPWGLTSSGNTIYFGEGSWLTVV.

This clonotype appeared a few times. The chain employs TRBV12-3 or TRBV12-4 and TRBJ2-1; 11 bases agree with TRBD1. This CDR3 contains 15 residues. V trimming: 5 bases; J trimming: 7 bases; junction bases outside the gene matches: 7. The CDR3 DNA reads TGTGCCAGCAGTATCTCGGGACAGGGGGGAAATGAGCAGTTCTTC. Amino acids: CASSISGQGGNEQFF.

This clonotype was observed at least ten times. This rearrangement joins TRBV6-6 to TRBJ1-1; D is possibly TRBD1 (6 bases). V was pared by 2 bases and J by 6 bases, with 19 bases between. CDR1 is MNHNY, CDR2 SVGAGI, per germline (reference sequence). The CDR3 covers 16 residues. CDR3 DNA sequence: TGTGCCAGCAGTTACCCGAGGGAGGGGGGTGCCGCTGAAGCTTTCTTT. Translated, it gives CASSYPREGGAAEAFF.

The chain joins TRBV29-1 to TRBJ2-7, with TRBD1 identical over 9 bases. CDR1 and CDR2 from the germline V gene are SQVTM and ANQGSEA. The CDR3 consists of 14 residues. J was trimmed by 1 base and V by 3 bases; bases with no gene match: 4. In nucleotides, the CDR3 is TGCAGCGTTGAGGGGACAGGGAAATCCTACGAGCAGTACTTC. Translating it yields CSVEGTGKSYEQYF.

The rearrangement uses TRBV10-3 and TRBJ2-1, with TRBD2 matching 11 bases. Trimming removed 6 bases from V and 5 bases from J; junction bases left unmatched: 6. CDR1 is ENHRY and CDR2 is SYGVKD in the germline V gene. The CDR3 spans 15 residues. The CDR3 here is CAISLAGGNNNEQFF. CDR3 sequence (DNA): TGTGCCATCAGCCTAGCGGGGGGAAACAACAATGAGCAGTTCTTC.

This clonotype was picked up a small number of times. CDR3 residues: CATSRFGQYNEQFF. As DNA, the CDR3 is TGTGCCACCAGCAGATTCGGCCAGTACAATGAGCAGTTCTTC. J is TRBJ2-1 and V is TRBV15; D uncertain. CDR3 length equals 14 residues. Trimming left V 2 bases short and J 4 bases short, with 9 bases between. Germline-derived CDR1 and CDR2 are LNHNV and YYDKDF (reference sequence).

This clonotype was seen only a few times. The chain has TRBV3-1 and TRBJ2-7; tentative D call: TRBD1 (5 bases). V was shortened by 1 base and J by 6 bases, with 13 bases between the two germline ends. This CDR3 region has 14 residues. The germline CDR1 and CDR2 sequences are LGHDT and YNNKEL (reference sequence). The CDR3 coding sequence is TGTGCCAGCAGCCAAGCTAAGGGGCGGAGCGAGCAGTACTTC. It encodes CASSQAKGRSEQYF.